This TCR beta chain was sequenced for a study of PD-L1 blockade in urothelial cancer. Study summary: Of approximately 30 patients, some 25 were males with bladder-origin urothelial cancer. Typically, measured as a median, blood samples had approximately 130,000 T cells. As for prior chemotherapy regimens, patients had received 0 to 3.

The data were produced by immunoSEQ multiplex PCR, yet TCRdb's version contains in-frame clones alone and is incomplete. The sample lists around 41,000 clones; 88% were seen once. The CDR3 runs to 13 residues. V was shortened by 3 bases and J by 3 bases, with 9 bases between the two germline ends. CDR1 and CDR2 from the germline V gene are SGHAT and FQNNGV. The V and J genes are TRBV11-2 and TRBJ2-7; D may be TRBD1 (6 bases). This TCR derives from a woman aged 60-75 years with urothelial cancer. The sample in question was PBMCs, obtained around atezolizumab (anti-PD-L1) treatment. CDR3 DNA: TGTGCCAGCAGCTTTGGACAGATCTACGAGCAGTACTTC. Protein sequence: CASSFGQIYEQYF.